This record looks at one TCR beta chain sequence and its context. As yet, its antigen is unknown. Here immunoSEQ multiplex PCR was the method, and the copy in TCRdb shows in-frame clones only, minus some. The sample lists about 1,400 clones, about a quarter occurring once. Germline V gene lookup returns CDR1 SGDLS and CDR2 YYNGEE. This CDR3 comprises 14 residues. The V segment lost 2 bases and the J segment 6 bases; nucleotides outside the gene matches: 7. This sample is drawn from a study of T cells in localized non-small cell lung cancer. Findings and limits, study-wide: Median about 56 top-100 tumor clones were shared with paired adjacent lung. Measurement of T cell clonality placed uninvolved adjacent lung highest, above the level in tumor. As only one tumor region underwent sequencing, heterogeneity remains possible.

The TCR originated in a man aged 35 to 70 with stage II lung adenocarcinoma. The chain has TRBV9 and TRBJ1-1; TRBD1 matches at 7 bases. Sequences were derived from lung tumor tissue, sampled before any cancer treatment. CDR3 sequence: CASSVQGETAEAFF. The CDR3 region has the DNA TGTGCCAGCAGCGTTCAGGGGGAGACGGCTGAAGCTTTCTTT.